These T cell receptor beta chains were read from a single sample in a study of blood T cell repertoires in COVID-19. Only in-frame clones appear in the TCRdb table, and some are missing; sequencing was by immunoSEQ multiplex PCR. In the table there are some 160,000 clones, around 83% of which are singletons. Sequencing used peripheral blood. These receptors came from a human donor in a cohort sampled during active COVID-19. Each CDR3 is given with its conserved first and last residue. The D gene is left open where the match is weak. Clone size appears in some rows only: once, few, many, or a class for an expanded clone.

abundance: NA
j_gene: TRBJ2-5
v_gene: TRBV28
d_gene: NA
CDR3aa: CASSLEGVAMQTQYF
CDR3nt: TGTGCCAGCAGTTTAGAAGGGGTGGCGATGCAGACCCAGTACTTC

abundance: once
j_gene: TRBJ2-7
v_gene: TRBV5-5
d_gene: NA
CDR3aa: CASSFLLVAPEQYF
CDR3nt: TGTGCCAGCAGCTTTCTCTTAGTCGCCCCCGAGCAGTACTTC

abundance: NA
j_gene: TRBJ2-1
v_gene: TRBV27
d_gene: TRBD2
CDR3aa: CASNRGGTYNEQFF
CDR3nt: TGTGCCAGCAACCGGGGGGGGACCTACAATGAGCAGTTCTTC

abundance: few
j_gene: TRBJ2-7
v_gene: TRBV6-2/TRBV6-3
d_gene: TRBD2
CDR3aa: CASSYPPSGGNEQYF
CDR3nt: TGTGCCAGCAGTTACCCGCCTAGCGGGGGGAACGAGCAGTACTTC

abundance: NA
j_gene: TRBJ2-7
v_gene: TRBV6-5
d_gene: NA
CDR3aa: CASSYGRRSSYEQYF
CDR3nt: TGTGCCAGCAGTTACGGTAGGAGGAGCTCCTACGAGCAGTACTTC

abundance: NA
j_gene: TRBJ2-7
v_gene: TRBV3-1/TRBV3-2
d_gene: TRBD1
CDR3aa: CASSLRTGITYEQYF
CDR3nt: TGTGCCAGCAGCCTAAGGACAGGGATAACCTACGAGCAGTACTTC

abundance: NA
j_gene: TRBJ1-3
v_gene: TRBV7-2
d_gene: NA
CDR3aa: CASSLVAGSGNTIYF
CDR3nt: TGTGCCAGCAGCTTAGTGGCAGGGTCAGGAAACACCATATATTTT

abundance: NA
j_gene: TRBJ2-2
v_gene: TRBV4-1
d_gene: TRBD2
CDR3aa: CASSQGAGGGDAGELFF
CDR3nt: TGCGCCAGCAGCCAAGGGGCCGGTGGGGGGGATGCCGGGGAGCTGTTTTTT

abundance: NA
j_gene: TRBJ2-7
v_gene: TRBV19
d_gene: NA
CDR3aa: CASKSRNSYEQYF
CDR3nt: TGTGCCAGTAAAAGCAGGAACTCCTACGAGCAGTACTTC

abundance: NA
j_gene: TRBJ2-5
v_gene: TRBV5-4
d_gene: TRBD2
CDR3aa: CASSLSPSGTETQYF
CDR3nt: TGTGCCAGCAGCCTCTCACCTAGCGGAACAGAGACCCAGTACTTC

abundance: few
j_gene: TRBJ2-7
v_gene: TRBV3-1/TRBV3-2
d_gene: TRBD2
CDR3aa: CASSQSGTGNEQYF
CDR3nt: TGTGCCAGCAGCCAAAGCGGGACGGGGAACGAGCAGTACTTC

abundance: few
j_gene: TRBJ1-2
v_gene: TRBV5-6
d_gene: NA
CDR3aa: CASSFAGARGYTF
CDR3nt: TGTGCCAGCAGCTTTGCGGGGGCGCGAGGCTACACCTTC

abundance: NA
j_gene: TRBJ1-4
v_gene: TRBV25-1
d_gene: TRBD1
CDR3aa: CASSDPGQGFNQKLFF
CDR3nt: TGTGCCAGCAGTGACCCCGGACAGGGCTTTAATCAAAAACTGTTTTTT

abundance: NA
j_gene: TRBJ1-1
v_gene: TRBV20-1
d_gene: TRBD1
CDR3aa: CSASRDREVAEAFF
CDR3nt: TGCAGTGCTAGTCGGGACAGGGAGGTCGCTGAAGCTTTCTTT

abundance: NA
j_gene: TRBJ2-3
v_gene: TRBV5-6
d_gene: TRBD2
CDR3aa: CASSLLAEGEDTQYF
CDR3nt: TGTGCCAGCAGCCTACTAGCGGAAGGGGAAGATACGCAGTATTTT

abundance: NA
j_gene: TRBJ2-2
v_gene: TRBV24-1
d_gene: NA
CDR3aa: CATSDHTDRTSNTGELFF
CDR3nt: TGTGCCACCAGTGATCATACCGACAGGACCTCGAACACCGGGGAGCTGTTTTTT

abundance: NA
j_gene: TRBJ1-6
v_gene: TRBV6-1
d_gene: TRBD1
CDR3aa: CASSAKSRQGRNSPLHF
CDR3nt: TGTGCCAGCAGTGCAAAATCTAGACAGGGTCGTAATTCACCCCTCCACTTT

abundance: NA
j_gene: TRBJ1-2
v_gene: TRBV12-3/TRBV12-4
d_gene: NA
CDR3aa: CASSPRGGYTF
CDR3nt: TGTGCCAGCAGCCCAAGGGGTGGCTACACCTTC

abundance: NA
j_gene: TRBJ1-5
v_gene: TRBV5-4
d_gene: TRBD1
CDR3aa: CASSFQGAGQPQHF
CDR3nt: TGTGCCAGCAGCTTTCAGGGGGCAGGGCAGCCCCAGCATTTT

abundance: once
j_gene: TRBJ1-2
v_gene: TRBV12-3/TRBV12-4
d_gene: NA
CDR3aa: CASTPWGRYGYTF
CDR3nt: TGTGCCAGCACCCCTTGGGGCCGCTATGGCTACACCTTC

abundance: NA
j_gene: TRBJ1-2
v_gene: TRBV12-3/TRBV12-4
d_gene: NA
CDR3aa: CASSSGRAAGYTF
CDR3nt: TGTGCCAGCAGTTCTGGCAGGGCGGCTGGCTACACCTTC

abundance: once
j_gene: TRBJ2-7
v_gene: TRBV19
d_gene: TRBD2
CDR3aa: CASSIHPGTSGGKSSYEQYF
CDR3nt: TGTGCCAGTAGTATCCACCCCGGGACTAGCGGGGGAAAAAGCTCCTACGAGCAGTACTTC

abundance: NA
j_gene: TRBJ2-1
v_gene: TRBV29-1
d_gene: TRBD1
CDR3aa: CSVTTDRANYNEQFF
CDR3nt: TGCAGCGTTACTACAGACAGGGCCAACTACAATGAGCAGTTCTTC

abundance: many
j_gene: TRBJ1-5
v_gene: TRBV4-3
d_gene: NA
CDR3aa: CASSQDSNSNQPQHF
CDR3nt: TGCGCCAGCAGCCAGGACAGCAATAGCAATCAGCCCCAGCATTTT

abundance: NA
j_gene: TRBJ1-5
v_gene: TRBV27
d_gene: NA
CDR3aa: CASSWGEGQPQHF
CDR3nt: TGTGCCAGCAGTTGGGGGGAGGGCCAGCCCCAGCATTTT

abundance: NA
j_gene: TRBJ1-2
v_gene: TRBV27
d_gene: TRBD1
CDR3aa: CASTKQGDYGYTF
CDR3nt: TGTGCCAGCACCAAACAGGGGGACTATGGCTACACCTTC

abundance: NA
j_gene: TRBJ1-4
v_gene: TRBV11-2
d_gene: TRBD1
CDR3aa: CASSPTGGWEKLFF
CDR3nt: TGTGCCAGCAGCCCGACAGGGGGTTGGGAAAAACTGTTTTTT

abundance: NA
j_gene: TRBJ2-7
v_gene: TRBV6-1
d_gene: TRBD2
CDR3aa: CASSELAGSSYEQYF
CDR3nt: TGTGCCAGCAGTGAATTAGCGGGAAGCTCCTACGAGCAGTACTTC

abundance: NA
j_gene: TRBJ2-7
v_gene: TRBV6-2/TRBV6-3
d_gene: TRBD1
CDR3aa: CASSYNRGYEQYF
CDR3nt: TGTGCCAGCAGTTACAACAGGGGTTACGAGCAGTACTTC

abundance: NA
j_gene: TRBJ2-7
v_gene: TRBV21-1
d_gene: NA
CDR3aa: CASWDRVGDNYEQYF
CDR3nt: TGTGCCAGCTGGGACAGGGTTGGAGATAACTACGAGCAGTACTTC

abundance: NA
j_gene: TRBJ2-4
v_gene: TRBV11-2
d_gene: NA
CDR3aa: CASSLAEGMGKNIQYF
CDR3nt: TGTGCCAGCAGCCTTGCCGAGGGTATGGGCAAAAACATTCAGTACTTC

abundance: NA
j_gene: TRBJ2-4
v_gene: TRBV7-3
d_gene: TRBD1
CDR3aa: CASSPGTGGFNIQYF
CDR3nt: TGTGCCAGCAGCCCCGGGACAGGGGGTTTTAACATTCAGTACTTC

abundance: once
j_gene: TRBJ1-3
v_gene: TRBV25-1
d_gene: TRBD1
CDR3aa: CASSEGGGGGNTIYF
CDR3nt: TGTGCCAGCAGTGAAGGAGGGGGCGGAGGAAACACCATATATTTT

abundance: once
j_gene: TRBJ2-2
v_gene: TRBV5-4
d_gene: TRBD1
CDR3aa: CASSIQGAGTGELFF
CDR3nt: TGTGCCAGCAGCATTCAGGGGGCTGGGACCGGGGAGCTGTTTTTT

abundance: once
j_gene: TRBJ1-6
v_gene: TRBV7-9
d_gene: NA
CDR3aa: CASSSGNRENSPLHF
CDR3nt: TGTGCCAGCAGCTCCGGCAACAGGGAGAATTCACCCCTCCACTTT

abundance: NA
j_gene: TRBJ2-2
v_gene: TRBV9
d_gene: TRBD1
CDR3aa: CASSVVGQGGTGELFF
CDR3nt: TGTGCCAGCAGCGTAGTAGGACAGGGTGGTACCGGGGAGCTGTTTTTT

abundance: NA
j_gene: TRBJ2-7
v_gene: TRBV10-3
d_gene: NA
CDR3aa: CAISDDIQIHYEQYF
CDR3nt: TGTGCCATCAGTGATGATATACAGATCCATTACGAGCAGTACTTC

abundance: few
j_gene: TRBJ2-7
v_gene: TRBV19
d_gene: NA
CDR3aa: CASIDPRNEQYF
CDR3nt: TGTGCCAGTATCGACCCGAGGAACGAGCAGTACTTC

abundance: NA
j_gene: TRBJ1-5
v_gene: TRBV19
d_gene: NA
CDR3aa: CASSPRQANQPQHF
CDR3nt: TGTGCCAGTAGCCCACGACAGGCCAATCAGCCCCAGCATTTT

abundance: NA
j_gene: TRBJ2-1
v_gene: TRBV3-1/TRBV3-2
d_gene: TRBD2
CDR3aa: CASSQVGGGAHEQFF
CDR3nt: TGTGCCAGCAGCCAAGTCGGCGGGGGGGCACATGAGCAGTTCTTC

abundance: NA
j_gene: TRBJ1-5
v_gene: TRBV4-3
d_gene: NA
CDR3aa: CASSQDDSSNQPQHF
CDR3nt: TGCGCCAGCAGCCAAGATGACAGTAGCAATCAGCCCCAGCATTTT

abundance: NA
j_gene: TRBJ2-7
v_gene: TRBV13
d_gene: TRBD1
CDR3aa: CASSPAGTGKHEQYF
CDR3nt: TGTGCCAGCAGCCCCGCCGGGACAGGGAAGCACGAGCAGTACTTC

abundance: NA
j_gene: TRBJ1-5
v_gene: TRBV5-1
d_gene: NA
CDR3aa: CASSSTGQGQPQHF
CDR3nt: TGCGCCAGCAGCTCCACAGGGCAGGGTCAGCCCCAGCATTTT

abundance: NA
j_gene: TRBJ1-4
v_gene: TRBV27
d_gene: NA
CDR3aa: CASSSLATNEKLFF
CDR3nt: TGTGCCAGCAGTTCACTGGCAACTAATGAAAAACTGTTTTTT

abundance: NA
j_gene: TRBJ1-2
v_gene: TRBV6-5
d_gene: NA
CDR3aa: CASSSSPGANYGYTF
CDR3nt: TGTGCCAGCAGTTCTAGCCCAGGGGCTAACTATGGCTACACCTTC

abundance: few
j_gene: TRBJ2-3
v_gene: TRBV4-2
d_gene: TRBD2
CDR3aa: CASSPRTSGTDTQYF
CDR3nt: TGTGCCAGCAGCCCACGGACTAGCGGCACAGATACGCAGTATTTT

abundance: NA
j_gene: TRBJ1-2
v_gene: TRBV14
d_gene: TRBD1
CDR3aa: CASSLGQGGWGGYTF
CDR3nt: TGTGCCAGCAGCCTCGGACAGGGGGGATGGGGTGGCTACACCTTC

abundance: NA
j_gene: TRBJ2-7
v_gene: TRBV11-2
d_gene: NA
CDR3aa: CASSSGTGAYEQYF
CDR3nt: TGTGCCAGCAGCTCCGGGACTGGAGCCTACGAGCAGTACTTC

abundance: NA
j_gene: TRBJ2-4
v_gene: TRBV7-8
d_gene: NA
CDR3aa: CASSPEGGLTKNIQYF
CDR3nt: TGTGCCAGCAGCCCCGAAGGGGGACTAACCAAAAACATTCAGTACTTC

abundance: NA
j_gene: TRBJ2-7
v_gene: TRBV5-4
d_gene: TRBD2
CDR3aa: CASSLAGGLAAAGEQYF
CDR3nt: TGTGCCAGCAGCTTGGCGGGGGGGCTAGCGGCCGCAGGCGAGCAGTACTTC

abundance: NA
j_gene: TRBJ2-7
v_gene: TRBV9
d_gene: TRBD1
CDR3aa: CASSRQGRWEQYF
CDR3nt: TGTGCCAGCAGCCGACAGGGGAGGTGGGAGCAGTACTTC

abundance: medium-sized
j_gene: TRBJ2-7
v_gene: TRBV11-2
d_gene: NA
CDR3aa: CASSLGGGAYEQYF
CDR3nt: TGTGCCAGCAGCTTAGGAGGGGGGGCCTACGAGCAGTACTTC

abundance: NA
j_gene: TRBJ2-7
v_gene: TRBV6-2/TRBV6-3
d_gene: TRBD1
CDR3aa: CASSYGGRTGYVYEQYF
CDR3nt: TGTGCCAGCAGTTACGGGGGTAGGACAGGGTACGTCTACGAGCAGTACTTC

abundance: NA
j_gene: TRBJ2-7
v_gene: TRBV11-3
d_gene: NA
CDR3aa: CASSSHSHEQYF
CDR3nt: TGTGCCAGCAGCTCTCACTCCCACGAGCAGTACTTC

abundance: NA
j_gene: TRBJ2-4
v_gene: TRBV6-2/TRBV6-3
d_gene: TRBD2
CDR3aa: CASSSLAGGDKNIQYF
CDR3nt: TGTGCCAGCAGTTCGCTAGCGGGAGGCGACAAAAACATTCAGTACTTC